These 10 T cell receptor beta chains share one sample of origin, sequenced in a study of blood T cell repertoires in COVID-19. Libraries were prepared by immunoSEQ multiplex PCR; TCRdb keeps only in-frame clonotypes and omits some of them. The sample has hundreds of thousands of clones; roughly four fifths are singletons. Sequencing used peripheral blood. The receptor source for this set is a man older than 75 with acute or convalescent COVID-19.

The chain combines TRBV11-3 with TRBJ1-6; 7 bases fit TRBD1. Trimming took 1 base from V and 9 from J; bases not matched to a gene: 9. The CDR3 sequence is 16 residues long. Germline values: CDR1 SGHNT, CDR2 YENEEA. Here the CDR3 reads CASSLALDRKSSPLHF. The DNA for the CDR3 is TGTGCCAGCAGCTTAGCCTTGGACAGGAAGAGTTCACCCCTCCACTTT.

This chain uses TRBV5-1 with TRBJ2-1; 7 bases are a match to TRBD2. Germline CDR1 SGHRS, CDR2 YFSETQ. Trimming took 4 bases from V and 0 from J; bases not matched to a gene: 4. The CDR3 sequence is 15 residues long. The CDR3 is CASSHGGSSYNEQFF. The CDR3 bases are TGCGCCAGCAGCCACGGGGGGAGCTCCTACAATGAGCAGTTCTTC.

The chain employs TRBV6-2 or TRBV6-3 and TRBJ2-4; D might be TRBD2 (6 bases). Trimming stripped 0 bases from V and 9 bases from J, with 15 bases between. Per the germline V gene, CDR1 is MNHEY and CDR2 is SVGEGT. The CDR3 sequence is 15 residues long. The CDR3 DNA is TGTGCCAGCAGTTACTCAGCGAGGAGGGGAGGCATTCAGTACTTC. Its translation is CASSYSARRGGIQYF.

The chain couples TRBV4-1 to TRBJ2-2; 7 positions match TRBD1. The CDR3 spans 15 residues. V lost 4 bases, J lost 2 bases, and 4 bases stayed unmatched. The germline gives CDR1 MGHRA, CDR2 YSYEKL. The CDR3 bases are TGCGCCAGCAGCCGCAGGGGGTTCAACACCGGGGAGCTGTTTTTT. This sequence encodes CASSRRGFNTGELFF.

The V and J genes are TRBV6-5 and TRBJ2-3, with a tentative D call TRBD1 (6 bases). V gave up 6 bases and J gave up 6 bases, with 13 bases separating them. The CDR3 totals 13 residues. CDR1 is MNHEY and CDR2 is SVGAGI in the germline V gene. For the CDR3, the DNA is TGTGCCAGCAGAACAACAGGGTCGGATACGCAGTATTTT. It yields the protein CASRTTGSDTQYF.

The gene calls are TRBV12-5 and TRBJ2-1, with a weak D call TRBD1 (6 bases). V was trimmed by 6 bases and J by 8 bases, leaving 20 bases between them. Looked up from germline, CDR1 is LGHNT and CDR2 is FRNRAP. The CDR3 runs 15 residues. The CDR3 sequence is CASGLQGLVLDEQFF. The CDR3 nucleotides read TGTGCTAGTGGCCTACAGGGCTTGGTGTTGGATGAGCAGTTCTTC.

V gene TRBV5-1 combines with J gene TRBJ1-1, with a weak D call TRBD1 (5 bases). Trimming removed 1 base at V and 7 bases at J, with 11 bases between. Germline CDR1 is SGHRS and CDR2 is YFSETQ. This CDR3 comprises 13 residues. The CDR3 loop is CASSLSGIREAFF. The CDR3 DNA reads TGCGCCAGCAGCTTGTCAGGGATCCGTGAAGCTTTCTTT.

The V call is TRBV6-5, the J call TRBJ2-2, with a tentative D call TRBD1 (5 bases). V was pared by 8 bases and J by 0 bases, with 10 bases between. Per the germline V gene, CDR1 is MNHEY and CDR2 is SVGAGI. This CDR3 contains 14 residues. As DNA, the CDR3 is TGTGCCAGCCGACAGCTTACGAACACCGGGGAGCTGTTTTTT. This gives the protein CASRQLTNTGELFF.

CDR3 amino acids: CASSYHRTAVREKLFF. In DNA form, the CDR3 reads TGTGCCAGCAGTTACCACAGGACAGCGGTGAGAGAAAAACTGTTTTTT. V usage is TRBV6-5 and J usage is TRBJ1-4; weak D call: TRBD1 (6 bases). The CDR3 has 16 amino acids. The V and J ends lost 2 bases and 8 bases respectively, with 18 bases between them. Germline CDR1 is MNHEY and CDR2 is SVGAGI.

The V and J genes are TRBV6-6 and TRBJ1-2, with D possibly matching TRBD1 (5 bases). The V gene's germline CDR1 is MNHNY and CDR2 SVGAGI (reference sequence). There are 14 residues in the CDR3. Trimming left V 10 bases short and J 1 base short, with 16 bases between. The CDR3 loop reads CATKKQEFNYGYTF. In DNA form, the CDR3 reads TGTGCCACCAAAAAACAGGAATTTAACTATGGCTACACCTTC.